The rows below give T cell receptor beta chains drawn from one sample of a study of CD8+CD57+ T cells in acquired aplastic anemia. MiXCR was run by TCRdb on the reads, yielding one entry per CDR3 protein. The data show 100,000 to 150,000 distinct CDR3 sequences, with about 46% seen just once and 2% to 3% held by the top ten. The specimen sequenced was sorted CD4+, CD8+, or CD8+CD57+ T cells (not recorded which) from PBMCs. The receptors come from a human donor in good health, serving as a control. The CDR3 runs from the conserved cysteine through the conserved F or W. A D gene is named only where the DNA matches it firmly. Only some rows state a clone size, as once, few, many or a class for expanded clones.

TRBJ1-2 - TRBV7-6 - CASSLSANTGPGYTF TGTGCCAGCAGCTTATCCGCAAATACAGGCCCCGGCTACACCTTC
TRBJ2-5 - TRBV7-2 - CASSRGETQETQYF TGTGCCAGCAGCCGCGGGGAGACGCAGGAGACCCAGTACTTC
TRBJ1-1 - TRBV7-9 TRBD1 CASSFSSGGTEAFF TGTGCCAGCAGCTTTTCATCAGGGGGCACTGAAGCTTTCTTT
TRBJ1-3 - TRBV19 - CASSRETSGNTIYF TGTGCCAGTAGTCGGGAGACCTCTGGAAACACCATATATTTT
TRBJ2-7 many TRBV19 TRBD1 CASRLGQGSYEQYF TGTGCCAGTAGGTTGGGACAGGGTTCCTACGAGCAGTACTTC
TRBJ2-5 once TRBV2 - CASSDRGDLRGGETQYF TGTGCCAGCAGTGACAGGGGAGACCTCAGGGGCGGAGAGACCCAGTACTTC
TRBJ2-7 medium-sized TRBV15 TRBD1 CATSRPSGTGYYEQYF TGTGCCACCAGCAGACCCTCCGGGACAGGGTACTACGAGCAGTACTTC
TRBJ1-6 - TRBV15 - CATSRGRHSNSPLHF TGTGCCACCAGCAGAGGGAGACACTCGAATTCACCCCTCCACTTT
TRBJ1-6 - TRBV25-1 - CASTQSTGNSPLHF TGTGCCAGCACCCAATCAACGGGGAATTCACCCCTCCACTTT
TRBJ2-7 many TRBV2 - CASSPHLELYEQYF TGTGCCAGCAGTCCACACCTGGAGCTTTACGAGCAGTACTTC
TRBJ2-5 many TRBV6-4 - CASSDSRGALETQYF TGTGCCAGCAGTGACTCACGGGGGGCCTTGGAGACCCAGTACTTC
TRBJ1-1 few TRBV20-1 - CSALGLAGAGRYGTEAFF TGCAGTGCCTTGGGACTAGCGGGGGCAGGGAGGTATGGGACTGAAGCTTTCTTT
TRBJ2-2 many TRBV6-4 - CASRRDRYTGELFF TGTGCCAGCAGAAGGGACCGGTACACCGGGGAGCTGTTTTTT
TRBJ1-1 - TRBV6-6 TRBD1 CASSYGDRGWNTEAFF TGTGCCAGCAGTTACGGGGACAGGGGATGGAACACTGAAGCTTTCTTT
TRBJ2-7 - TRBV29-1 TRBD1 CSVINRGRYEQYF TGCAGCGTGATAAACAGGGGGCGTTACGAGCAGTACTTC
TRBJ2-3 - TRBV7-3 - CASRTDTQYF TGTGCCAGCAGAACAGATACGCAGTATTTT
TRBJ1-1 once TRBV6-1 - CASSAPGTEAFF TGTGCCAGCAGTGCTCCCGGCACTGAAGCTTTCTTT
TRBJ2-5 - TRBV20-1 - CSARAPFRLGLETQYF TGCAGTGCTAGAGCTCCCTTCAGATTAGGTCTTGAGACCCAGTACTTC
TRBJ2-7 - TRBV11-2 TRBD1 CASSLDGTGVRHEQYF TGTGCCAGCAGCCTAGATGGGACAGGGGTTCGCCACGAGCAGTACTTC
TRBJ2-5 - TRBV24-1 - CATSDLRGGTQYF TGTGCCACCAGTGATTTGAGGGGGGGGACCCAGTACTTC
TRBJ2-7 - TRBV19 - CASSIVGGGPYEQYF TGTGCCAGTAGTATAGTAGGAGGCGGACCCTACGAGCAGTACTTC
TRBJ2-3 once TRBV25-1 - CAISVDGSDTQYF TGTGCCATCAGTGTCGACGGGAGTGATACGCAGTATTTT
TRBJ1-1 - TRBV6-2/TRBV6-3 - CASSIARSRTPDTEAFF TGTGCCAGCAGTATCGCCCGGTCCCGGACTCCAGACACTGAAGCTTTCTTT
TRBJ1-4 many TRBV19 - CASSVWGEKLFF TGTGCCAGTTCAGTTTGGGGTGAAAAACTGTTTTTT
TRBJ2-5 - TRBV29-1 - CSVGFETQYF TGCAGCGTTGGGTTTGAGACCCAGTACTTC